These 24 T cell receptor beta chains were all obtained from the same sample, sequenced in a study of T cells in Graves' hyperthyroidism and ophthalmopathy. Regions amplified from RNA transcripts were the TCR beta CDR3 regions. HTBI primers were the set used in a first-round RT-PCR of the TCR CDR3. TCRdb analysed the multiplex PCR reads with MiXCR anew, one entry per CDR3 protein. The sample shows fewer than 800,000 distinct CDR3 sequences, roughly 15% of them seen only once. The sample comprised blood. Receptor source: a man between 18 and 29 years old with Graves' hyperthyroidism.

This clonotype was seen many times. V usage is TRBV29-1 and J usage is TRBJ2-1; either TRBD1 or TRBD2 may fit D (5 bases each). Germline values: CDR1 SQVTM, CDR2 ANQGSEA. V lost 2 bases and J lost 8, with 13 bases in between. The CDR3 covers 13 residues. CDR3 region: CSVELGPKDEQFF. Here the CDR3 DNA reads TGCAGCGTTGAATTGGGACCGAAAGATGAGCAGTTCTTC.

This sequence joins TRBV12-3 or TRBV12-4 and TRBJ2-4; D gene uncertain. Trimming cost V 4 bases and J 0 bases, with 13 bases left between them. The CDR3 has 16 amino acids. The DNA of the CDR3 is TGTGCCAGCAGTTACGGACGTAACTTAGCCAAAAACATTCAGTACTTC. It codes for CASSYGRNLAKNIQYF.

This clonotype was counted between two and nine times. The rearrangement joins TRBV2 to TRBJ2-5; D might be TRBD1 (6 bases). The CDR3 is 11 residues long. Per germline, CDR1 SNHLY and CDR2 FYNNEI. Trimming stripped 7 bases from V and 6 bases from J, with 9 bases between. The CDR3 coding sequence is TGTGCCAGCACAGGGGTGAAGACCCAGTACTTC. The encoded protein is CASTGVKTQYF.

This clonotype was seen a handful of times. The chain is built from TRBV6-1 and TRBJ2-2, with 14 bases lining up with TRBD2. The CDR3 totals 15 residues. CDR1 is MNHNS and CDR2 is SASEGT in the germline V gene. J gave up 7 bases and V 4 bases, and 2 bases lay outside the gene matches. The CDR3 DNA reads TGTGCCAGCAGTGGGGGACTAGCGGGAGTCGGGGAGCTGTTTTTT. This encodes CASSGGLAGVGELFF.

This clonotype came up many times. The V and J genes are TRBV2 and TRBJ1-5; the match to TRBD1 covers 7 bases. Germline V gives CDR1 SNHLY, CDR2 FYNNEI. V lost 1 base, J lost 2 bases, and 8 bases stayed unmatched. The CDR3 has 17 amino acids. CDR3 sequence reads: CASSEVPPGQRNQPQHF. CDR3 DNA sequence: TGTGCCAGCAGTGAAGTCCCACCGGGACAGCGCAATCAGCCCCAGCATTTT.

This clonotype has just a few counts. The rearrangement links TRBV12-3 or TRBV12-4 to TRBJ1-5, with TRBD1 as a possible D gene (6 bases). Deletions cut 1 base from V and 4 bases from J, with 20 bases between. This CDR3 spans 18 amino acids. CDR3 DNA: TGTGCCAGCAGTTTAGAACTCCGGGGGCAGGTTCGGAATCAGCCCCAGCATTTT. Translated, it gives CASSLELRGQVRNQPQHF.

This clonotype was detected ten times or more. This chain links TRBV3-1 with TRBJ2-4; D gene ambiguous. The CDR3 has 12 residues. V was trimmed by 0 bases and J by 7 bases, leaving 4 bases between them. The V gene's germline CDR1 is LGHDT and CDR2 YNNKEL (reference sequence). The CDR3 DNA reads TGTGCCAGCAGCCAAGAGTGGAACATTCAGTACTTC. Translation gives CASSQEWNIQYF.

This chain connects TRBV28 to TRBJ1-5, with 8 bases lining up with TRBD1. V dropped 3 bases and J dropped 11; count of bases not matched to a gene: 12. Germline assignment: CDR1 MDHEN and CDR2 SYDVKM. This CDR3 is 15 amino acids long. The CDR3 nucleotides are TGTGCCAGCAGTTTTCACACAGGGGGGTTCGGGTCCCAGCATTTT. It yields the protein CASSFHTGGFGSQHF.

At least ten counts were recorded for this clonotype. V gene TRBV3-1 combines with J gene TRBJ1-5; D remains unclear. V was clipped by 1 base and J by 7 bases, with 8 bases between them. Germline V gene sequence: CDR1 LGHDT, CDR2 YNNKEL (reference sequence). This CDR3 is 13 amino acids long. CDR3 nucleotide sequence: TGTGCCAGCAGCCAAGGGTGGTTCCAGCCCCAGCATTTT. Protein product: CASSQGWFQPQHF.

The chain is built from TRBV28 and TRBJ2-1; D is ambiguous. This CDR3 is 13 amino acids long. Trimming took off 6 bases at V and 7 bases at J, with 13 bases between the two ends. Germline V CDR1 and CDR2: MDHEN, SYDVKM. The CDR3 DNA is TGTGCCAGCAGCATCACGGTAATAAATGAGCAGTTCTTC. Translating gives CASSITVINEQFF.

The table lists this clonotype with a few counts. This chain uses TRBV28 with TRBJ2-7, with D hard to call. V was trimmed by 5 bases and J by 2 bases, leaving 13 bases between them. CDR1 is MDHEN and CDR2 is SYDVKM in the germline V gene. The CDR3 covers 14 residues. DNA for the CDR3: TGTGCCAGCAGTCGGGCAGGTAGCCCCTACGAGCAGTACTTC. The encoded protein is CASSRAGSPYEQYF.

This clonotype appeared a few times. This sequence joins TRBV11-3 and TRBJ2-7; D is tentatively TRBD1 or TRBD2 (5 bases each). CDR3 length: 15 residues. Germline V gene data show CDR1 as SGHNT and CDR2 as YENEEA. V dropped 5 bases and J dropped 3 bases, with 17 bases sitting between them. This CDR3 reads CASSLRDGAYYEQYF. CDR3 coding DNA: TGTGCCAGCAGCCTACGGGACGGAGCATACTACGAGCAGTACTTC.

In its sample, this clonotype was seen many times. The chain has TRBV28 and TRBJ2-7, with 12 bases aligning to TRBD2. Trimming removed 7 bases from V and 4 bases from J; junction bases left unmatched: 20. The germline gives CDR1 MDHEN, CDR2 SYDVKM. This CDR3 has 19 residues. CDR3 in amino acids: CASTVVRIASGRARYEQYF. The CDR3 DNA follows: TGTGCCAGCACAGTCGTTAGAATCGCTAGCGGGAGGGCCAGGTACGAGCAGTACTTC.

The chain joins TRBV14 to TRBJ2-5, with D perhaps matching TRBD2 (6 bases). The CDR3 spans 13 residues. Per the germline V gene, CDR1 is SGHDN and CDR2 is FVKESK. V was cut by 4 bases and J by 7 bases, with 13 bases left in between. DNA for the CDR3: TGTGCCAGCAGCCCGGCCAACGGGGGGACCCAGTACTTC. As protein: CASSPANGGTQYF.

This clonotype came up a few times. This chain connects TRBV12-3 or TRBV12-4 to TRBJ1-2; 7 bases map to TRBD1. V lost 3 bases, J lost 5 bases, and 6 bases stayed unmatched. The CDR3 sequence is 14 residues long. In DNA, the CDR3 is TGTGCCAGCAGTTTGGAGGGGGCAAGGTATGGCTACACCTTC. Its translation: CASSLEGARYGYTF.

This clonotype was seen only a few times. The rearrangement joins TRBV12-5 to TRBJ2-1; 10 positions agree with TRBD2. This CDR3 contains 20 residues. Germline loops: CDR1 LGHNT, CDR2 FRNRAP. Trimming took 0 bases from V and 4 from J; bases not matched to a gene: 15. CDR3 DNA sequence: TGTGCTAGTGGTTTGGTACGGACGGGTAGCGGGGGGAGACTTTACAATGAGCAGTTCTTC. Translated: CASGLVRTGSGGRLYNEQFF.

The genes are TRBV12-3 or TRBV12-4 and TRBJ1-6; maybe TRBD1 (5 bases). The CDR3 sequence is 14 residues long. V shed 4 bases and J shed 10 bases, with 14 bases lying between them. In nucleotides, the CDR3 is TGTGCCAGCAGTTGGGCAGGGTATTACTCACCCCTCCACTTT. Amino acids: CASSWAGYYSPLHF.

This clonotype was picked up a small number of times. The chain links TRBV2 to TRBJ1-2; D is unclear. The CDR3 extends over 12 amino acids. Germline V gene lookup returns CDR1 SNHLY and CDR2 FYNNEI. The V gene lost 6 bases and the J gene lost 4 bases, with 9 bases spanning the gap. CDR3 amino acids: CASRELGYGYTF. CDR3 DNA: TGTGCCAGCAGGGAACTAGGCTATGGCTACACCTTC.

This clonotype was observed a few times. The J gene is TRBJ2-7, the V gene TRBV20-1; D remains unclear. CDR3 length: 13 residues. V lost 2 bases and J 2 bases, leaving 10 bases between the germline ends. Germline CDR1 reads DFQATT; CDR2 reads SNEGSKA (reference sequence). Written as DNA, the CDR3 is TGCAGTGCTAGACACGCCGCAACCTACGAGCAGTACTTC. Translated, it gives CSARHAATYEQYF.

This clonotype was counted only a few times. The chain uses TRBV19 and TRBJ1-2; tentatively, D is TRBD1 (6 bases). Germline CDR1 LNHDA, CDR2 SQIVND (reference sequence). Between the trimmed V and J ends, which lost 7 bases and 2 bases, there was a span of 14 bases. The CDR3 totals 14 residues. The DNA of the CDR3 is TGTGCCAGTACTAAAATGGGGGGCAACTATGGCTACACCTTC. It translates to CASTKMGGNYGYTF. Looking up the rest from reference TRBV19 and TRBJ1-2 gives the full variable domain: DGGITQSPKYLFRKEGQNVTLSCEQNLNHDAMYWYRQDPGQGLRLIYYSQIVNDFQKGDIAEGYSVSREKKESFPLTVTSAQKNPTAFYLCASTKMGGNYGYTFGSGTRLTVV.

This clonotype was observed a few times. The J gene is TRBJ2-7, the V gene TRBV7-2; D remains unclear. This CDR3 contains 14 residues. Per the germline V gene, CDR1 is SGHTA and CDR2 is FQGNSA. The V gene lost 1 base and the J gene lost 2 bases, with 9 bases spanning the gap. The CDR3 DNA reads as TGTGCCAGCAGCTTAGGACATTCCGCCTACGAGCAGTACTTC. Residues: CASSLGHSAYEQYF.

There are many counts of this clonotype. V is TRBV27 and J is TRBJ2-5; 7 bases agree with TRBD1. V was pared by 2 bases and J by 4 bases, with 7 bases of the junction left unmatched. CDR1 is MNHEY, CDR2 SMNVEV, per germline (reference sequence). This CDR3 contains 15 residues. This CDR3 reads CASSLRGGARETQYF. DNA for the CDR3: TGTGCCAGCAGTTTAAGAGGGGGCGCCAGAGAGACCCAGTACTTC.

This clonotype was seen only a few times. This chain links TRBV28 with TRBJ2-7; TRBD2 matches 10 bases. The CDR3 length is 15 residues. The ends lost 6 bases at V and 5 bases at J; junction bases unmatched: 10. Germline values: CDR1 MDHEN, CDR2 SYDVKM. CDR3 residues: CASRPPSGRGHEQYF. CDR3 DNA: TGTGCCAGCAGACCCCCTAGCGGGAGAGGCCACGAGCAGTACTTC.

The chain employs TRBV7-9 and TRBJ2-7; 11 bases align to TRBD1. After removal of 1 base from V and 6 bases from J, the junction contained 5 bases not matched to a gene. The length of the CDR3 is 15 residues. Germline V gives CDR1 SEHNR, CDR2 FQNEAQ (reference sequence). The CDR3 loop reads CASSLGRTGGSEQYF. The CDR3 DNA sequence: TGTGCCAGCAGCTTAGGAAGGACAGGGGGCAGCGAGCAGTACTTC.